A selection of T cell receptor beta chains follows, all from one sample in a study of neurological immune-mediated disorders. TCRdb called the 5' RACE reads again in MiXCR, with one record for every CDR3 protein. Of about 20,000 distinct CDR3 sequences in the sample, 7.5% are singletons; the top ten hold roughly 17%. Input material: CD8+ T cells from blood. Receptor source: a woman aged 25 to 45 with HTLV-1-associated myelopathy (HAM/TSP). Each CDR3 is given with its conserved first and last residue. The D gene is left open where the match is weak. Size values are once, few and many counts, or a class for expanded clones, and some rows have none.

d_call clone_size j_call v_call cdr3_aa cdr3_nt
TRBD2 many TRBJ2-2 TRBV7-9 CASSYIAGPTGELFF TGTGCCAGCAGCTACATAGCGGGCCCCACCGGGGAGCTGTTTTTT
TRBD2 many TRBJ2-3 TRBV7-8 CAITVGGGGTDTQYF TGTGCCATTACAGTCGGGGGGGGTGGCACAGATACGCAGTATTTT
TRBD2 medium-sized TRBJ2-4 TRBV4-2 CASSPWTSGALGTKNIQYF TGTGCCAGCAGCCCTTGGACTAGCGGGGCTTTGGGAACCAAAAACATTCAGTACTTC
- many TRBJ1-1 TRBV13 CASSSRSATEAFF TGTGCCAGCAGCTCGAGGTCAGCCACTGAAGCTTTCTTT
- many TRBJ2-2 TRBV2 CASSVGLAYTGELFF TGTGCCAGCAGTGTTGGTCTAGCATACACCGGGGAGCTGTTTTTT
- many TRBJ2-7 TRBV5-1 CASSSAEQDEQYF TGCGCCAGCAGCTCGGCAGAGCAAGACGAGCAGTACTTC
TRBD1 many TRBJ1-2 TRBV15 CATSKGGTAFNYGYTF TGTGCCACCAGCAAAGGCGGGACAGCATTTAACTATGGCTACACCTTC
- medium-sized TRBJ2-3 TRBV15 CATSGRGRTDTQYF TGTGCCACCAGCGGACGGGGGCGGACAGATACGCAGTATTTT
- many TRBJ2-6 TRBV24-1 CATEKGGDSGANVLTF TGTGCCACCGAGAAGGGGGGGGACTCTGGGGCCAACGTCCTGACTTTC
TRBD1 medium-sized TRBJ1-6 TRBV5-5 CASSLRKGQGSPLHF TGTGCCAGCAGCTTGAGGAAGGGACAGGGTTCACCCCTCCACTTT
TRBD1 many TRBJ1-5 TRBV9 CASSVDREGPQHF TGTGCCAGCAGCGTGGACAGGGAGGGGCCCCAGCATTTT
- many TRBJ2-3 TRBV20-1 CSARVLEGFATDTQYF TGCAGTGCTAGAGTACTGGAGGGGTTCGCCACAGATACGCAGTATTTT
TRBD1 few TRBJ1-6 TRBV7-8 CASSELTGQGSPLHF TGTGCCAGCAGCGAGCTGACAGGGCAGGGTTCACCCCTCCACTTT
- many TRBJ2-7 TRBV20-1 CSAIFRDRPYEQYF TGCAGTGCTATCTTCCGGGACCGCCCATACGAGCAGTACTTC
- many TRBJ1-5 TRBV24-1 CATSEGVTGNQPQHF TGTGCCACCAGTGAAGGGGTTACGGGCAATCAGCCCCAGCATTTT
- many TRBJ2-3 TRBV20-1 CSPTITGAPTDTQYF TGCAGTCCTACCATAACGGGAGCACCTACAGATACGCAGTATTTT
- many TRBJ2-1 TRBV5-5 CASTTATTGLNEQFF TGTGCCAGCACTACCGCCACGACAGGACTCAATGAGCAGTTCTTC
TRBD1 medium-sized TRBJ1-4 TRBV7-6 CASSPGQGSLLFF TGTGCCAGCAGCCCTGGACAGGGCTCGTTACTGTTTTTT
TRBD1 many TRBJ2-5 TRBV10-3 CAISESRDRQETQYF TGTGCCATCAGTGAGTCGAGGGACAGGCAAGAGACCCAGTACTTC
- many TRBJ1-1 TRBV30 CAWSEGAEAFF TGTGCCTGGAGTGAAGGGGCTGAAGCTTTCTTT
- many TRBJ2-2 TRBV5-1 CASETKNTGELFF TGCGCCAGCGAGACAAAGAACACCGGGGAGCTGTTTTTT
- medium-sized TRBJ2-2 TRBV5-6 CASSLGGNTGELFF TGTGCCAGCAGCTTGGGGGGGAATACCGGGGAGCTGTTTTTT
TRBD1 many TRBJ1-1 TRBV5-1 CASSLSGTGAGGAFF TGCGCCAGCAGCTTGAGCGGGACAGGGGCCGGTGGGGCTTTCTTT
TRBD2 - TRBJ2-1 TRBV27 CASSLASGGANEQFF TGTGCCAGCAGTTTGGCTAGCGGGGGGGCCAATGAGCAGTTCTTC
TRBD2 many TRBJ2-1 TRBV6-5 CASRLAGGIYNEQFF TGTGCCAGCCGACTAGCGGGGGGAATCTACAATGAGCAGTTCTTC
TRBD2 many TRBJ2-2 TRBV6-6 CASSPSGGTGELFF TGTGCCAGCAGCCCTAGCGGGGGTACCGGGGAGCTGTTTTTT
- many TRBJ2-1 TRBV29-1 CSVGASPSEQFF TGCAGCGTTGGGGCAAGTCCAAGTGAGCAGTTCTTC
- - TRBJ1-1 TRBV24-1 CATSRTGDTEAFF TGTGCCACCAGTCGTACGGGCGACACTGAAGCTTTCTTT
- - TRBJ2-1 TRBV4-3 CASSQARQVLNEQFF TGCGCCAGCAGCCAAGCTAGGCAGGTGCTCAATGAGCAGTTCTTC
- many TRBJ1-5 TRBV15 CATSEGMIQPQHF TGTGCCACCAGCGAGGGGATGATTCAGCCCCAGCATTTT
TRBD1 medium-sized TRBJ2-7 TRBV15 CATSRGTGGSYEQYF TGTGCCACCAGCAGAGGGACAGGGGGCTCCTACGAGCAGTACTTC
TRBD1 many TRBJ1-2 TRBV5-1 CASSLTGAVSGYTF TGCGCCAGCAGCTTGACAGGGGCAGTCTCTGGCTACACCTTC
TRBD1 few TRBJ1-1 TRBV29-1 CSVGTGGIGALF TGCAGCGTCGGGACAGGGGGAATAGGGGCTTTATTT
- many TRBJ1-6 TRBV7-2 CASSTNGGRGNSPLHF TGTGCCAGCAGCACCAACGGTGGCAGGGGAAATTCACCCCTCCACTTT
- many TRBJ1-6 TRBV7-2 CASSFRDSYNSPLHF TGTGCCAGCAGCTTTAGGGACTCCTATAATTCACCCCTCCACTTT
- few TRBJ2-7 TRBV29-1 CSVGRGTGAREQYF TGCAGCGTTGGTAGAGGTACGGGGGCGAGGGAGCAGTACTTC
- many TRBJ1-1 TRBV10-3 CAISESWWGTEAFF TGTGCCATCAGTGAGTCTTGGTGGGGGACTGAAGCTTTCTTT
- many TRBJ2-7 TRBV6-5 CASSPLGGEYEQYF TGTGCCAGCAGTCCGCTCGGGGGTGAGTACGAGCAGTACTTC
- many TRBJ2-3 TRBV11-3 CASSPSKGFGTDTQYF TGTGCCAGCAGCCCAAGTAAGGGGTTTGGGACAGATACGCAGTATTTT
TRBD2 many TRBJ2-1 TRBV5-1 CASSQTSGGATYNEQFF TGCGCCAGCAGCCAGACTAGCGGGGGGGCCACCTACAATGAGCAGTTCTTC
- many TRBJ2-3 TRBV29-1 CSVEPLGGQTTDTQYF TGCAGCGTTGAACCTCTGGGGGGCCAAACCACAGATACGCAGTATTTT
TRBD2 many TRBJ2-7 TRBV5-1 CASSLASGGAREYEQYF TGCGCCAGCAGCTTGGCTAGCGGGGGGGCGCGAGAGTACGAGCAGTACTTC
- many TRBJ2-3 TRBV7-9 CASSLARLIDTDTQYF TGTGCCAGCAGCTTAGCTAGACTTATTGACACAGATACGCAGTATTTT
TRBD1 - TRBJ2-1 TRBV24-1 CATSDPKTGAQYEQFF TGTGCCACCAGTGATCCCAAGACAGGGGCACAATATGAGCAGTTCTTC
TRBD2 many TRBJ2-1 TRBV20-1 CSARGPSGGYNEQFF TGCAGTGCTAGAGGGCCTAGCGGGGGTTACAATGAGCAGTTCTTC
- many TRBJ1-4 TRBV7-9 CASSFNLGQNEKLFF TGTGCCAGCAGCTTCAATCTCGGACAGAATGAAAAACTGTTTTTT
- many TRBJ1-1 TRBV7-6 CASSQSVGGTGGTEAFF TGTGCCAGCAGCCAAAGCGTTGGCGGCACAGGCGGCACTGAAGCTTTCTTT
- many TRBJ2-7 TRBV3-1 CASSSTPSYEQYF TGTGCCAGCAGCTCGACGCCTTCCTACGAGCAGTACTTC
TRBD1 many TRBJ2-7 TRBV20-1 CSASALRTGYEQYF TGCAGTGCTAGTGCCTTACGGACAGGCTACGAGCAGTACTTC
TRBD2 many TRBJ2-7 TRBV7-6 CASSLNERGPFAEQYF TGTGCCAGCAGCTTGAACGAGCGGGGGCCCTTCGCCGAGCAGTACTTC
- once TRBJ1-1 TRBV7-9 CASSYTEAFF TGTGCCAGCAGTTACACGGAGGCTTTCTTT
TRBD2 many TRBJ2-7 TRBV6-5 CASRVWTSGPYEQYF TGTGCCAGCAGGGTGTGGACTAGCGGACCCTACGAGCAGTACTTC